Shown below are 13 T cell receptor beta chains from a single sample sequenced in a study of shared clonotypes between healthy human individuals (TCRdb year 2020). Library method: the immunoSEQ multiplex PCR assay. In its TCRdb copy, this immuneACCESS table keeps in-frame sequences only and misses some clones. Where compared with another copy, unresolved V genes explain less than half of these, and the others have no known cause. This sample is represented by a few hundred thousand clones; 97% of them were singletons. The ten largest account for less than 0.065% of the sample. The specimen was naive CD4+ T cells sorted from blood. In light of the paper, this sample's cell subset or site label describes: CD45RA+ positively selected. These receptor sequences come from a young woman in good health.

CDR3 amino acids: CATAVPGGANQPQHF. CDR3 sequence (DNA): TGTGCCACCGCCGTTCCCGGAGGGGCCAATCAGCCCCAGCATTTT. V gene TRBV15 combines with J gene TRBJ1-5; TRBD1 might be the D (5 bases). Germline V gene lookup returns CDR1 LNHNV and CDR2 YYDKDF (reference sequence). The CDR3 covers 15 residues. Trimming cost V 8 bases and J 3 bases, with 17 bases left between them.

In DNA, the CDR3 is TGTGCCAGCAGCAAATTTAGGGACAGTTACAGTCAGTTGTGGCCCCAGCATTTT. Translating it yields CASSKFRDSYSQLWPQHF. The gene calls are TRBV21-1 and TRBJ1-5; the tabulated D call, TRBD1, remains unverified against the DNA. TRBV21-1 is described as a pseudogene. The CDR3 runs to 18 residues.

The V and J genes are TRBV14 and TRBJ2-1; the D call may be TRBD1 or TRBD2 (5 bases each). Trimming cost V 4 bases and J 3 bases, with 13 bases left between them. CDR1 is SGHDN and CDR2 is FVKESK in the germline V gene. CDR3 length: 15 amino acids. The CDR3 nucleotides are TGTGCCAGCAGCCCGGGACCAATCTTCTACAATGAGCAGTTCTTC. Translating gives CASSPGPIFYNEQFF.

This chain links TRBV28 with TRBJ2-3; 13 bases are shared with TRBD2. This CDR3 contains 17 residues. V trimming: 6 bases; J trimming: 1 base; junction bases outside the gene matches: 7. Germline V gene lookup returns CDR1 MDHEN and CDR2 SYDVKM. The CDR3 protein is CASRRLGTSGGTDTQYF. CDR3 nucleotide sequence: TGTGCCAGCAGAAGACTCGGGACTAGCGGGGGCACAGATACGCAGTATTTT.

A single count supports this clone. The chain couples TRBV28 to TRBJ1-6, with 10 bases lining up with TRBD1. V gave up 6 bases and J gave up 5 bases; unmatched junction bases: 1. The CDR3 length is 14 residues. CDR1 is MDHEN, CDR2 SYDVKM, per germline. The CDR3 sequence is CASRGTGDNSPLHF. In DNA, the CDR3 is TGTGCCAGCAGAGGGACAGGGGATAATTCACCCCTCCACTTT.

V and J are TRBV10-2 and TRBJ1-4; D uncertain. The CDR3 is 15 amino acids. Trimming took off 0 bases at V and 1 base at J, with 6 bases between the two ends. Per the germline V gene, CDR1 is WSHSY and CDR2 is SAAADI. The chain's CDR3 is CASSESAGTNEKLFF. CDR3 sequence (DNA): TGCGCCAGCAGTGAGTCGGCCGGAACTAATGAAAAACTGTTTTTT.

The chain has TRBV5-5 and TRBJ2-7; 16 nucleotides line up with TRBD2. The CDR3 is 15 amino acids. The J segment lost 5 bases and the V segment lost 5 bases, leaving 4 bases of the junction unmatched. Germline V gives CDR1 SGHKS, CDR2 YYEKEE (reference sequence). CDR3 residues: CASSSGLAGGDEQYF. CDR3 sequence (DNA): TGTGCCAGCAGTTCGGGACTAGCGGGAGGGGACGAGCAGTACTTC.

CDR3 DNA sequence: TGTGCCAGCAGCTTGGGTTACCGCCAGAATAGCAATCAGCCCCAGCATTTT. Translating it yields CASSLGYRQNSNQPQHF. This sequence joins TRBV5-6 and TRBJ1-5; D remains unclear. Trimming shortened V by 0 bases and J by 0 bases, and 13 bases separated the two germline ends. The CDR3 loop spans 17 amino acids. Per germline, CDR1 SGHDT and CDR2 YYEEEE.

The rearrangement links TRBV7-3 to TRBJ2-3; D is undetermined. The CDR3 spans 14 residues. Germline loops: CDR1 SGHTA, CDR2 FQGTGA. The V end was cut by 2 bases, the J end by 4 bases, with 10 bases between. In nucleotides, the CDR3 is TGTGCCAGCAGCTTATCCGGTTTGGCAGATACGCAGTATTTT. Translating it yields CASSLSGLADTQYF.

The chain recombines TRBV7-9 with TRBJ2-1; D unclear. The CDR3 runs to 14 residues. V dropped 6 bases and J dropped 6 bases, with 15 bases sitting between them. Germline values: CDR1 SEHNR, CDR2 FQNEAQ (reference sequence). In DNA form, the CDR3 reads TGTGCCAGCAGAAACACAAGGGCTGTCAATGAGCAGTTCTTC. Translation: CASRNTRAVNEQFF.

The chain employs TRBV5-1 and TRBJ2-7; possible D gene TRBD1, 6 bases. The CDR3 contains 14 residues. The germline CDR1 and CDR2 sequences are SGHRS and YFSETQ. Trimming removed 0 bases from V and 3 bases from J, with 10 bases in between. CDR3: CASSLGDTLYEQYF. Written as DNA, the CDR3 is TGCGCCAGCAGCTTGGGGGACACGCTCTACGAGCAGTACTTC.

This clone has just one count. Other DNA sequences in this specimen translate into the identical CDR3. The rearrangement joins TRBV28 to TRBJ2-7; TRBD2 aligns across 12 bases. Germline V gene data show CDR1 as MDHEN and CDR2 as SYDVKM. Trimming at V came to 6 bases and at J to 4 bases, leaving 4 bases not matched to a gene. This CDR3 is 14 amino acids long. CDR3 amino acids: CASRTSGRSYEQYF. The CDR3 coding sequence is TGTGCCAGCAGAACTAGCGGGAGGTCGTACGAGCAGTACTTC.

This chain joins TRBV11-2 and TRBJ2-7, with no clear D. This CDR3 is 15 amino acids long. V was cut by 5 bases and J by 7 bases, with 21 bases left in between. Looked up from germline, CDR1 is SGHAT and CDR2 is FQNNGV. CDR3 amino acids: CASSPTRRETPEQYF. CDR3 DNA: TGTGCCAGCAGCCCCACTCGACGAGAAACCCCTGAGCAGTACTTC.